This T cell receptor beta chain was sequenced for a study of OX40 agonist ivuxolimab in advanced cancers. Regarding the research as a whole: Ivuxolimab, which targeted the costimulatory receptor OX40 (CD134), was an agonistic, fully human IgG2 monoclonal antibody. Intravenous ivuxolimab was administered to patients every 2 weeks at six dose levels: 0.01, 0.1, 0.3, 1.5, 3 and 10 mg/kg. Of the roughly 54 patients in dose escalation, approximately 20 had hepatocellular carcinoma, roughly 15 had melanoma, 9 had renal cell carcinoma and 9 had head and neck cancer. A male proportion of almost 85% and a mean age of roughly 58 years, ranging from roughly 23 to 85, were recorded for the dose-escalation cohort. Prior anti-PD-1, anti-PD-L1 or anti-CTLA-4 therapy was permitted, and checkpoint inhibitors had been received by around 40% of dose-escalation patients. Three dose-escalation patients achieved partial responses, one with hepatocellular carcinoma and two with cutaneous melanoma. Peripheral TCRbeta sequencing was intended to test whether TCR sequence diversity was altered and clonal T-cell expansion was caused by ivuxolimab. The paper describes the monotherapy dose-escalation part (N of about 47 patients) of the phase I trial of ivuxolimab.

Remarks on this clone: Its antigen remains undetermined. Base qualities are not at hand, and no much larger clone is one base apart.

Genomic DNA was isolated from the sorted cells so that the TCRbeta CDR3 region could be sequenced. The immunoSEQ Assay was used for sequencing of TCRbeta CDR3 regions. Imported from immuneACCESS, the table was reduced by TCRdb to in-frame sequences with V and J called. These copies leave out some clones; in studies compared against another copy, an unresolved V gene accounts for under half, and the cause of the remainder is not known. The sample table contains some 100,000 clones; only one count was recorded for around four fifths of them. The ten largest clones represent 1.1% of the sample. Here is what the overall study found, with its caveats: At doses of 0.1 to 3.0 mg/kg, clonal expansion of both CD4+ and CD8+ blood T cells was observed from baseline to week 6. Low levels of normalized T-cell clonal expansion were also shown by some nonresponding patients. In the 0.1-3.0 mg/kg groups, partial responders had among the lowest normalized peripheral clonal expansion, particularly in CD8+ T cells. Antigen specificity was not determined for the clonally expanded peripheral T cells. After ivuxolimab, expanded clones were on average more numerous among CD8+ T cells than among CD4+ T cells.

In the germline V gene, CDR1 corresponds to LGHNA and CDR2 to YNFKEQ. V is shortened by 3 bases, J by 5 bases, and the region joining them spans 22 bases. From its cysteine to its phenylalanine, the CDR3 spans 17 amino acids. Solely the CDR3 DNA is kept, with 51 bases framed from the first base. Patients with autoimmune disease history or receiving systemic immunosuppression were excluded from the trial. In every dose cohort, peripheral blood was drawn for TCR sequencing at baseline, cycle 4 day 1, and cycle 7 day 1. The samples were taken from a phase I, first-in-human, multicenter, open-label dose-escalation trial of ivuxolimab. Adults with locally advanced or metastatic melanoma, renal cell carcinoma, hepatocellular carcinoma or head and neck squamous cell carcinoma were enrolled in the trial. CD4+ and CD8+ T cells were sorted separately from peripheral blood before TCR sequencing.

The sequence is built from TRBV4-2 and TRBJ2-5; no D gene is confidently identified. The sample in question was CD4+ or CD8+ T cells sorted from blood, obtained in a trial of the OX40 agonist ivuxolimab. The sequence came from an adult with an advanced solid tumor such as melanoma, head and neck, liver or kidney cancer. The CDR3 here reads CASSHTLGLDSSETQYF. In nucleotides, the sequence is TGTGCCAGCAGCCACACCTTGGGATTAGACTCGTCGGAGACCCAGTACTTC.